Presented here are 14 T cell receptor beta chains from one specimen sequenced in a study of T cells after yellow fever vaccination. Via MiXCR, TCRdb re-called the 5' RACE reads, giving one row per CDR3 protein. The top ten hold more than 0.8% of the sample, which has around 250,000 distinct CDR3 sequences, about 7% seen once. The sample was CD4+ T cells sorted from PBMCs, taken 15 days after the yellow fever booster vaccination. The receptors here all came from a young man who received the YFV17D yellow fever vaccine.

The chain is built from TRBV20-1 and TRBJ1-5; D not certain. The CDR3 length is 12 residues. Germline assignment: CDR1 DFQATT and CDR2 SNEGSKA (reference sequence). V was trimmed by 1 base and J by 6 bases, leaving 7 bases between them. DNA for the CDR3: TGCAGTGCTAGAGTCTCGTCTCAGCCCCAGCATTTT. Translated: CSARVSSQPQHF.

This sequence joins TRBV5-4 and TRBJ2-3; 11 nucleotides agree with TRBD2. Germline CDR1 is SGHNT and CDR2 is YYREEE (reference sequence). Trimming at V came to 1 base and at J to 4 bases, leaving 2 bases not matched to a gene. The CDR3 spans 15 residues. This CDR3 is CASSLKLAGADTQYF. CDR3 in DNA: TGTGCCAGCAGCTTGAAACTAGCGGGAGCAGATACGCAGTATTTT.

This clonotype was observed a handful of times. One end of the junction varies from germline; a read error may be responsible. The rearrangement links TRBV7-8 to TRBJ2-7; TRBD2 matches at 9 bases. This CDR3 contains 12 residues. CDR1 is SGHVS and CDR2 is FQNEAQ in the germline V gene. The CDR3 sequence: CASSRRSGSWVF. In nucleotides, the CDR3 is TGTGCCAGCAGCCGCCGTAGCGGGAGCTGGGTCTTC.

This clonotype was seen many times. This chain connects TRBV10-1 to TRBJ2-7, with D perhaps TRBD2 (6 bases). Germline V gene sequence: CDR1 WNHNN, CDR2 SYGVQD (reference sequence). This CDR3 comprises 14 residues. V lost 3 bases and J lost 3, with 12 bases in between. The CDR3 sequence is CASSEGGPDYEQYF. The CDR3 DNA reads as TGCGCCAGCAGTGAAGGAGGGCCCGACTACGAGCAGTACTTC.

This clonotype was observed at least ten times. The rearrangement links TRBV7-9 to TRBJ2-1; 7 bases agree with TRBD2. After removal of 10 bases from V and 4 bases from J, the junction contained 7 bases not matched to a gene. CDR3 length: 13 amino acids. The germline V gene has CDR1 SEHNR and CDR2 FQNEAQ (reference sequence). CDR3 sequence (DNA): TGTGCCACCCCAGCGGGAACGTACAATGAGCAGTTCTTC. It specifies CATPAGTYNEQFF.

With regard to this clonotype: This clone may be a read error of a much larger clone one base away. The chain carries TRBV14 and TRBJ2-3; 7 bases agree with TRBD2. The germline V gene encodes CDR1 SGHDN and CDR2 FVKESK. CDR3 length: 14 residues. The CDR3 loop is CASSPGLTTDTKYF. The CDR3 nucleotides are TGTGCCAGCAGCCCGGGACTAACCACAGATACGAAGTATTTT.

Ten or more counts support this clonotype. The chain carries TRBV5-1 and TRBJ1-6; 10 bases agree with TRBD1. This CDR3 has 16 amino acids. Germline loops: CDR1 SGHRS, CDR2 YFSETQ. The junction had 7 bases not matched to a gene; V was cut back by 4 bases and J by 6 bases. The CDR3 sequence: CASSQGTGAVNSPLHF. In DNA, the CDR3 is TGCGCCAGCAGCCAAGGGACAGGGGCCGTTAATTCACCCCTCCACTTT.

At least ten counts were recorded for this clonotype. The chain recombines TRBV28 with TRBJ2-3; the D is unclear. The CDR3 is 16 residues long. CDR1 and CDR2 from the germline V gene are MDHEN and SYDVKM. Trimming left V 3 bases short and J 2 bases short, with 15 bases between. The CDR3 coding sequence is TGTGCCAGCAGTTTCGGTGGCGGCAGCCCCACAGATACGCAGTATTTT. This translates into CASSFGGGSPTDTQYF.

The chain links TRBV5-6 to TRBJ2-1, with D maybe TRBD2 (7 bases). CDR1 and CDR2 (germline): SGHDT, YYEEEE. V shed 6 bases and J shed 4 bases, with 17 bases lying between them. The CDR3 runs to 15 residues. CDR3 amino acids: CASTFGRGGYNEQFF. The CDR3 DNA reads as TGTGCCAGCACCTTCGGTAGGGGGGGATACAATGAGCAGTTCTTC.

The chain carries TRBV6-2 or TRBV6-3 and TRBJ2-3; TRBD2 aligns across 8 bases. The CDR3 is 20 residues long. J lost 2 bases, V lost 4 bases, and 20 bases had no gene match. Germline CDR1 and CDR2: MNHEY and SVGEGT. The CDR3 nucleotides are TGTGCCAGCAGTTCATCACGGGAACTAGCGGAAAAAATTCCCACAGATACGCAGTATTTT. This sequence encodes CASSSSRELAEKIPTDTQYF.

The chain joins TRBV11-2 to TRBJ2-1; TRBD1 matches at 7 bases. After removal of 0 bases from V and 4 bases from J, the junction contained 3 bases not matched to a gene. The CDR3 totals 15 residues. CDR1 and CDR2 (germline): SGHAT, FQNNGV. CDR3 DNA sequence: TGTGCCAGCAGCTTAGATTGGGGACAGTACAATGAGCAGTTCTTC. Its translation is CASSLDWGQYNEQFF. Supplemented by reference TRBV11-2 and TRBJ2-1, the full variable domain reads EAGVAQSPRYKIIEKRQSVAFWCNPISGHATLYWYQQILGQGPKLLIQFQNNGVVDDSQLPKDRFSAERLKGVDSTLKIQPAKLEDSAVYLCASSLDWGQYNEQFFGPGTRLTVL.

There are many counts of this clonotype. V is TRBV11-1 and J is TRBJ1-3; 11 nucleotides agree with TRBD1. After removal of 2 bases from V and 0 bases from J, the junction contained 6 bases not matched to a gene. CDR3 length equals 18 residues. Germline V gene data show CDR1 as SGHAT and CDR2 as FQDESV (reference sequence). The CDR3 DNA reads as TGTGCCAGCAGCTTACCCTTGGGACAGGGGGGCTCTGGAAACACCATATATTTT. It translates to CASSLPLGQGGSGNTIYF.

CDR3: CASRTGADTQYF. CDR3 nucleotide sequence: TGTGCCAGCAGGACAGGGGCAGATACGCAGTATTTT. The chain has TRBV7-2 and TRBJ2-3; the match to TRBD1 covers 8 bases. Germline V gene sequence: CDR1 SGHTA, CDR2 FQGNSA. J gave up 4 bases and V 6 bases, and 0 bases lay outside the gene matches. CDR3 size: 12 residues.

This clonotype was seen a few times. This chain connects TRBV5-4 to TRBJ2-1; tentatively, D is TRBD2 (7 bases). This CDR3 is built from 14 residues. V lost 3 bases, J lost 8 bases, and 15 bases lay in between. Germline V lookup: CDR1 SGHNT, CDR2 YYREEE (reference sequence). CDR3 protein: CASSWGGRIDEQFF. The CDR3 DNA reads TGTGCCAGCAGCTGGGGGGGCAGAATCGATGAGCAGTTCTTC.